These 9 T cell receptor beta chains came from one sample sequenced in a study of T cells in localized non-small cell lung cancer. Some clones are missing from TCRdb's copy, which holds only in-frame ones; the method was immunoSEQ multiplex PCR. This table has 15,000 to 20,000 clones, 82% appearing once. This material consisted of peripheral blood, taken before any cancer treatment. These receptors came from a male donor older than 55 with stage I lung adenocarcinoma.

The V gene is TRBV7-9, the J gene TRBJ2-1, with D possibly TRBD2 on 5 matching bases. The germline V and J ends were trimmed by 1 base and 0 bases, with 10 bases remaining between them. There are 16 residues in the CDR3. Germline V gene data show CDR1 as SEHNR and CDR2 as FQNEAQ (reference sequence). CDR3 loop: CASSLGLSASYNEQFF. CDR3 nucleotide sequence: TGTGCCAGCAGCTTAGGCCTTAGCGCCTCCTACAATGAGCAGTTCTTC. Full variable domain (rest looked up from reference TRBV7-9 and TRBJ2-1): DTGVSQNPRHKITKRGQNVTFRCDPISEHNRLYWYRQTLGQGPEFLTYFQNEAQLEKSRLLSDRFSAERPKGSFSTLEIQRTEQGDSAMYLCASSLGLSASYNEQFFGPGTRLTVL.

CDR3 nucleotides: TGTGCCAGCAGCTTAGGGGGTAGCGGCTCCTACAATGAGCAGTTCTTC. Protein product: CASSLGGSGSYNEQFF. The chain carries TRBV7-8 and TRBJ2-1, with a possible D match to TRBD2 (6 bases). Looked up from germline, CDR1 is SGHVS and CDR2 is FQNEAQ. The CDR3 extends over 16 amino acids. Trimming stripped 1 base from V and 0 bases from J, with 10 bases between.

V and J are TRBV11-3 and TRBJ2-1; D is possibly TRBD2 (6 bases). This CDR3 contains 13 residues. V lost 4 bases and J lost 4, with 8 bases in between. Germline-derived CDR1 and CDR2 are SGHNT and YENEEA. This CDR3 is CASSSGEYNEQFF. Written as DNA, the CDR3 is TGTGCCAGCAGCTCGGGAGAGTACAATGAGCAGTTCTTC.

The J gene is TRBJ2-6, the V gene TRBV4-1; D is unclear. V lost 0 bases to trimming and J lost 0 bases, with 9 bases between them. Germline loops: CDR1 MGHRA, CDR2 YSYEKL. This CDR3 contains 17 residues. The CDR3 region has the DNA TGCGCCAGCAGCCAAGATGAAGTGAGCTCTGGGGCCAACGTCCTGACTTTC. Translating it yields CASSQDEVSSGANVLTF.

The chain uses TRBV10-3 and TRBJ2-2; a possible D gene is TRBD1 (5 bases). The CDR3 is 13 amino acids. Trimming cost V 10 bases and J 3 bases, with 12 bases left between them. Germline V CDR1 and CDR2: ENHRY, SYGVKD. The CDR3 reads CATRDTDTGELFF. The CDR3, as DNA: TGTGCCACCAGGGATACGGACACCGGGGAGCTGTTTTTT.

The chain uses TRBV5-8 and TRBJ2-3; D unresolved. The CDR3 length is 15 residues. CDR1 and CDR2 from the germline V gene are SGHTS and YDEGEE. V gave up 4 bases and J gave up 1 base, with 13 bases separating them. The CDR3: CASSDGGRRTDTQYF. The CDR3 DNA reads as TGTGCCAGCAGCGACGGTGGCCGACGCACAGATACGCAGTATTTT.

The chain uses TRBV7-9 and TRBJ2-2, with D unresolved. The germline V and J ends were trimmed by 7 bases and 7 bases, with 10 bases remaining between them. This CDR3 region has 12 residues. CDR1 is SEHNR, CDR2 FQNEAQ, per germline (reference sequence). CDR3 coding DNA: TGTGCCAGCAAGTACGGAGACGGGGAGCTGTTTTTT. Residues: CASKYGDGELFF. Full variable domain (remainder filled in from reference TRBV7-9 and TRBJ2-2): DTGVSQNPRHKITKRGQNVTFRCDPISEHNRLYWYRQTLGQGPEFLTYFQNEAQLEKSRLLSDRFSAERPKGSFSTLEIQRTEQGDSAMYLCASKYGDGELFFGEGSRLTVL.

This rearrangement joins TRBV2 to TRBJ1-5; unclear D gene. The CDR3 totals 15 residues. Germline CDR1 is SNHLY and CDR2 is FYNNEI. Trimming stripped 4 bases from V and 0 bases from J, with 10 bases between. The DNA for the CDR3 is TGTGCCAGCAGTGGGGGTTCAAATAGCAATCAGCCCCAGCATTTT. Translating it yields CASSGGSNSNQPQHF.

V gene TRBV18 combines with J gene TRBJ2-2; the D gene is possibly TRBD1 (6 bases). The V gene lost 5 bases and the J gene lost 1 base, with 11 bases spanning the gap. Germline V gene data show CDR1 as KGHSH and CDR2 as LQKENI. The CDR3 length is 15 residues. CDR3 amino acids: CASSLTGQNTGELFF. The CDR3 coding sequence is TGTGCCAGCTCATTGACGGGACAGAACACCGGGGAGCTGTTTTTT.